The entry below gives a single T cell receptor beta chain sequence along with its context. Its antigen is undetermined. Assay: immunoSEQ multiplex PCR; the TCRdb copy retains only in-frame clones and omits some. The sample yields 58,000 or so clones, around 78% seen once. The data were taken from a study of OX40 agonist ivuxolimab in advanced cancers. Looking at the study overall: The dose of intravenous ivuxolimab that patients received every 2 weeks ranged from 0.01 to 10 mg/kg. Hepatocellular carcinoma, melanoma, renal cell or head and neck cancer occurred in dose-escalation patients. Points from the study as a whole: The authors did not determine the antigen specificity of the expanded peripheral T cells. Partial responders receiving 0.1-3.0 mg/kg showed among the lowest clonal expansion.

Trimming stripped 4 bases from V and 2 bases from J, with 13 bases between. CDR3 length: 14 amino acids. Germline assignment: CDR1 SGDLS and CDR2 YYNGEE. This receptor was taken from an adult with an advanced solid tumor such as melanoma, head and neck, liver or kidney cancer. Sequenced here: CD4+ or CD8+ T cells sorted from blood, sampled in a trial of the OX40 agonist ivuxolimab. The chain has TRBV9 and TRBJ2-7, with D hard to call. The CDR3 sequence: CASSLGPDTYEQYF. CDR3 nucleotides: TGTGCCAGCAGCCTCGGACCGGATACCTACGAGCAGTACTTC.